This T cell receptor (beta chain) was sequenced in a study of cytomegalovirus exposure and HLA in healthy donors. Study results and limitations: A later analysis associated 15,000 or so TCR beta sequences with HLA alleles at a 0.05 false discovery rate.

The PCR used 60 Vbeta and 13 Jbeta primers. Using immunoSEQ multiplex PCR, the repertoire was profiled, and TCRdb retains in-frame clones only, with some absent. The sample has more than 90,000 clones, about 70% seen once. There are 15 residues in the CDR3. Trimming at V came to 5 bases and at J to 1 base, leaving 5 bases not matched to a gene. The germline gives CDR1 MNHEY, CDR2 SMNVEV (reference sequence). This clone was detected a few times. The antigen is unknown. This chain links TRBV27 with TRBJ1-1; 9 positions agree with TRBD1. The sequenced material came from PBMCs. This TCR came from a woman between 40 and 50 years old in good health and CMV-seronegative. Here the CDR3 reads CASSTPGQGNTEAFF. Written as DNA, the CDR3 is TGTGCCAGCAGTACCCCGGGACAGGGGAACACTGAAGCTTTCTTT.